The 30 T cell receptor beta chains reported below all come from one sample, sequenced in a study of technical replicates of blood from several donors. This table comes from immunoSEQ multiplex PCR, and its TCRdb copy is limited to in-frame clones, with some not included. Of approximately 82,000 clones listed, around 90% were seen once; the top ten hold around 0.27%. The sample taken for sequencing was T cells isolated from PBMCs. The receptor set was obtained from a human donor in good health.

V gene TRBV27 combines with J gene TRBJ1-1, with D hard to call. This CDR3 has 15 amino acids. The V gene's germline CDR1 is MNHEY and CDR2 SMNVEV (reference sequence). Trimming removed 0 bases at V and 2 bases at J, with 10 bases between. The CDR3: CASSLSWAINTEAFF. DNA of the CDR3: TGTGCCAGCAGTTTATCGTGGGCTATAAACACTGAAGCTTTCTTT.

Only a few counts were recorded for this clone. The chain is built from TRBV14 and TRBJ1-4; D is unresolved. V was shortened by 3 bases and J by 8 bases, with 10 bases between the two germline ends. From germline, CDR1 is SGHDN and CDR2 FVKESK. The CDR3 extends over 13 amino acids. CDR3 in DNA: TGTGCCAGCAGCCACCTCTCGGGGGAAAAACTGTTTTTT. Translated, it gives CASSHLSGEKLFF.

The chain has TRBV9 and TRBJ1-3; D is unresolved. With 4 bases removed from V and 4 bases from J, the gap between germline ends came to 15 bases. Germline V gene sequence: CDR1 SGDLS, CDR2 YYNGEE. This CDR3 is 15 amino acids long. The DNA for the CDR3 is TGTGCCAGCAGCTCTCCGCTAGACCCGGGAAACACCATATATTTT. Residues: CASSSPLDPGNTIYF.

This clone was counted only a few times. V gene TRBV28 combines with J gene TRBJ2-4, with TRBD1 matching over 7 bases. J lost 6 bases, V lost 5 bases, and 13 bases had no gene match. CDR1 is MDHEN and CDR2 is SYDVKM in the germline V gene. The CDR3 extends over 16 amino acids. The CDR3 spells CASSPLTGKGGNIQYF. The CDR3 nucleotides are TGTGCCAGCAGTCCACTGACAGGGAAAGGGGGAAACATTCAGTACTTC. Full variable domain (outside the CDR3, taken from reference TRBV28 and TRBJ2-4): DVKVTQSSRYLVKRTGEKVFLECVQDMDHENMFWYRQDPGLGLRLIYFSYDVKMKEKGDIPEGYSVSREKKERFSLILESASTNQTSMYLCASSPLTGKGGNIQYFGAGTRLSVL.

The chain combines TRBV9 with TRBJ1-1, with 10 bases fitting TRBD1. The germline V gene has CDR1 SGDLS and CDR2 YYNGEE. Trimming took 0 bases from V and 0 from J; bases not matched to a gene: 11. The CDR3 loop spans 19 amino acids. Here the CDR3 DNA reads TGTGCCAGCAGCGTAGTCTCTATGGGGACAGGGGAAATGAACACTGAAGCTTTCTTT. Protein product: CASSVVSMGTGEMNTEAFF.

The rearrangement uses TRBV7-2 and TRBJ2-7, with 7 bases that match TRBD1. Losses at the gene ends were 7 bases for V and 8 bases for J; bases not matched to a gene: 14. This CDR3 spans 14 amino acids. Germline V CDR1 and CDR2: SGHTA, FQGNSA. CDR3 DNA sequence: TGTGCCAGCACCCTATTAAGACAGGGTGGAAAGCAGTACTTC. It is translated as CASTLLRQGGKQYF.

This rearrangement joins TRBV2 to TRBJ2-3; tentative D call: TRBD2 (6 bases). Trimming took off 1 base at V and 4 bases at J, with 9 bases between the two ends. The CDR3 spans 14 residues. Germline V CDR1 and CDR2: SNHLY, FYNNEI. The DNA of the CDR3 is TGTGCCAGCAGTGAAGGACTAGGTTCAGATACGCAGTATTTT. It yields the protein CASSEGLGSDTQYF.

This clone was found once. V gene TRBV10-2 combines with J gene TRBJ2-7, with 7 bases identical to TRBD1. Germline CDR1 is WSHSY and CDR2 is SAAADI. This CDR3 spans 14 amino acids. The V gene end was trimmed by 3 bases and the J gene end by 4 bases; junction bases not matched to a gene: 6. The CDR3 sequence is CASSEDGTEYEQYF. The DNA for the CDR3 is TGCGCCAGCAGTGAAGATGGGACAGAGTACGAGCAGTACTTC.

In its sample, this clone was seen a few times. The J gene is TRBJ1-5, the V gene TRBV30, with D hard to call. CDR3 size: 12 residues. Trimming left V 7 bases short and J 9 bases short, with 16 bases between. Germline V gene sequence: CDR1 GTSNPN, CDR2 SVGIG (reference sequence). CDR3 DNA sequence: TGTGCCTTGTCAGAGATTCGAGGGCCCCAGCATTTT. Protein product: CALSEIRGPQHF.

The chain uses TRBV11-2 and TRBJ1-2; D may be TRBD1 (5 bases). From germline, CDR1 is SGHAT and CDR2 FQNNGV. The CDR3 has 15 amino acids. Deletions cut 5 bases from V and 0 bases from J, with 13 bases between. CDR3 region: CASSPRAGPNYGYTF. CDR3 DNA: TGTGCCAGCAGCCCGCGAGCGGGGCCTAACTATGGCTACACCTTC. Full variable domain (outside the CDR3, taken from reference TRBV11-2 and TRBJ1-2): EAGVAQSPRYKIIEKRQSVAFWCNPISGHATLYWYQQILGQGPKLLIQFQNNGVVDDSQLPKDRFSAERLKGVDSTLKIQPAKLEDSAVYLCASSPRAGPNYGYTFGSGTRLTVV.

The chain combines TRBV19 with TRBJ2-2, with D uncertain. Germline CDR1 is LNHDA and CDR2 is SQIVND (reference sequence). The CDR3 is 17 residues long. V was shortened by 2 bases and J by 3 bases, with 16 bases between the two germline ends. The CDR3 is CASSILQGARYTGELFF. The CDR3 bases are TGTGCCAGTAGTATACTGCAAGGAGCGCGCTACACCGGGGAGCTGTTTTTT.

The gene calls are TRBV2 and TRBJ1-2; TRBD1 agrees at 7 bases. The CDR3 has 13 amino acids. V shed 4 bases and J 6 bases; nucleotides not matched to a gene: 5. Germline assignment: CDR1 SNHLY and CDR2 FYNNEI. CDR3 sequence reads: CASSARQGHGYTF. CDR3 DNA sequence: TGTGCCAGCAGTGCCCGACAGGGCCATGGCTACACCTTC.

This clone is a singleton in its sample. The V and J genes are TRBV4-1 and TRBJ2-1; no clear D gene. The CDR3 runs to 15 residues. The V gene lost 0 bases and the J gene lost 3 bases, with 9 bases spanning the gap. Germline V CDR1 and CDR2: MGHRA, YSYEKL. The CDR3 sequence: CASSQESQVYNEQFF. In nucleotides, the CDR3 is TGCGCCAGCAGCCAAGAGAGTCAGGTCTACAATGAGCAGTTCTTC.

This rearrangement joins TRBV7-8 to TRBJ1-6; D unclear. The CDR3 totals 14 residues. Per germline, CDR1 SGHVS and CDR2 FQNEAQ. The V end was cut by 2 bases, the J end by 10 bases, with 12 bases between. CDR3 sequence reads: CASSLQRTGSPLHF. In nucleotides, the CDR3 is TGTGCCAGCAGCTTACAAAGAACGGGATCACCCCTCCACTTT.

The chain uses TRBV28 and TRBJ1-2; D possibly corresponds to TRBD1 (6 bases). Trimming left V 7 bases short and J 4 bases short, with 13 bases between. The CDR3 length is 13 residues. The germline V gene encodes CDR1 MDHEN and CDR2 SYDVKM. CDR3 DNA sequence: TGTGCCAGCAACCAAGGACAGTCCTATGGCTACACCTTC. This encodes CASNQGQSYGYTF.

This rearrangement joins TRBV11-3 to TRBJ2-5; D unresolved. The V gene's germline CDR1 is SGHNT and CDR2 YENEEA. Trimming removed 4 bases from V and 5 bases from J, with 14 bases in between. The CDR3 is made up of 14 amino acids. CDR3 region: CASSSENKQETQYF. The DNA for the CDR3 is TGTGCCAGCAGCTCGGAGAACAAGCAGGAGACCCAGTACTTC.

The V and J genes are TRBV7-9 and TRBJ2-5; D is undetermined. V gave up 5 bases and J gave up 2 bases, with 24 bases separating them. The CDR3 totals 18 residues. Germline V gene lookup returns CDR1 SEHNR and CDR2 FQNEAQ (reference sequence). The CDR3 here is CASSLSVGSATIQETQYF. The CDR3 nucleotides read TGTGCCAGCAGCCTGAGCGTCGGGTCGGCCACCATACAAGAGACCCAGTACTTC.

The chain is built from TRBV7-9 and TRBJ2-7; a possible D gene is TRBD1 (6 bases). Germline V CDR1 and CDR2: SEHNR, FQNEAQ (reference sequence). Trimming shortened V by 5 bases and J by 4 bases, and 12 bases separated the two germline ends. This CDR3 is 13 amino acids long. The CDR3 loop is CASSTHRVYEQYF. CDR3 DNA sequence: TGTGCCAGCAGCACTCACAGGGTTTACGAGCAGTACTTC.

The chain combines TRBV27 with TRBJ2-2; TRBD2 might be the D (6 bases). The CDR3 is made up of 15 amino acids. Germline V CDR1 and CDR2: MNHEY, SMNVEV (reference sequence). The V end was cut by 7 bases, the J end by 7 bases, with 19 bases between. The CDR3 sequence: CASTSVGEAIGELFF. Here the CDR3 DNA reads TGTGCCAGCACCTCCGTTGGGGAGGCGATCGGGGAGCTGTTTTTT.

The sample holds one count of this clone. V gene TRBV6-1 combines with J gene TRBJ1-3; perhaps TRBD1 as D (5 bases). CDR1 and CDR2 (germline): MNHNS, SASEGT. V was shortened by 4 bases and J by 2 bases, with 15 bases between the two germline ends. The CDR3 sequence is 16 residues long. The CDR3 coding sequence is TGTGCCAGCAGTGCCACCCGACAGTTGGCTGGAAACACCATATATTTT. This translates into CASSATRQLAGNTIYF.

The chain carries TRBV7-9 and TRBJ2-7, with TRBD1 matching over 7 bases. Germline assignment: CDR1 SEHNR and CDR2 FQNEAQ (reference sequence). V lost 3 bases, J lost 2 bases, and 16 bases stayed unmatched. CDR3 length equals 18 residues. The CDR3 coding sequence is TGTGCCAGCAGCTTCCGGCAGGGGGACCCACCCACCACCTACGAGCAGTACTTC. This sequence encodes CASSFRQGDPPTTYEQYF.

This chain connects TRBV6-4 to TRBJ1-1; D unclear. The CDR3 spans 13 residues. The ends were cut back, 6 bases at V and 5 bases at J, with 13 bases in the middle. Germline assignment: CDR1 MRHNA and CDR2 SNTAGT. CDR3 nucleotide sequence: TGTGCCAGCAGCGGAGGGAGGAGGACTGAAGCTTTCTTT. Amino acids: CASSGGRRTEAFF.

V and J are TRBV14 and TRBJ2-7; TRBD2 is a possible D gene (5 bases). Germline V gene data show CDR1 as SGHDN and CDR2 as FVKESK. V lost 1 base to trimming and J lost 2 bases, with 30 bases between them. The CDR3 totals 21 residues. CDR3 residues: CASSQVIFRRHNERHPYEQYF. Here the CDR3 DNA reads TGTGCCAGCAGCCAAGTGATCTTTAGGAGACATAACGAGCGGCACCCCTACGAGCAGTACTTC. Full variable domain (remainder filled in from reference TRBV14 and TRBJ2-7): EAGVTQFPSHSVIEKGQTVTLRCDPISGHDNLYWYRRVMGKEIKFLLHFVKESKQDESGMPNNRFLAERTGGTYSTLKVQPAELEDSGVYFCASSQVIFRRHNERHPYEQYFGPGTRLTVT.

The V gene is TRBV19, the J gene TRBJ2-7; a possible D gene is TRBD1 (6 bases). Trimming cost V 6 bases and J 3 bases, with 18 bases left between them. CDR1 is LNHDA and CDR2 is SQIVND in the germline V gene (reference sequence). The CDR3 consists of 15 residues. CDR3 in DNA: TGTGCCAGTAGACTGATGTCAGGGGTCGGCTACGAGCAGTACTTC. Translating it yields CASRLMSGVGYEQYF.

The chain uses TRBV4-1 and TRBJ2-6; tentatively, D is TRBD1 (6 bases). CDR3 length: 16 amino acids. The germline gives CDR1 MGHRA, CDR2 YSYEKL. V shed 2 bases and J shed 1 base, with 9 bases lying between them. The CDR3 region is CASSQITGSGANVLTF. The CDR3 nucleotides read TGCGCCAGCAGCCAAATCACAGGGTCTGGGGCCAACGTCCTGACTTTC.

The chain combines TRBV9 with TRBJ2-7; 7 positions agree with TRBD1. This CDR3 is built from 14 residues. V trimming: 3 bases; J trimming: 6 bases; junction bases outside the gene matches: 9. Germline lookup yields CDR1 SGDLS and CDR2 YYNGEE. The CDR3 coding sequence is TGTGCCAGCAGCGGGGACCAAAGGGGGCGCGAGCAGTACTTC. Translated, it gives CASSGDQRGREQYF.

The chain recombines TRBV7-2 with TRBJ2-1; D call uncertain. The CDR3 loop spans 14 amino acids. CDR1 is SGHTA, CDR2 FQGNSA, per germline. Between the trimmed V and J ends, which lost 3 bases and 0 bases, there was a span of 6 bases. The CDR3 protein is CASSLPGSYNEQFF. Written as DNA, the CDR3 is TGTGCCAGCAGCTTGCCGGGCTCCTACAATGAGCAGTTCTTC. Complete variable domain (other parts from reference TRBV7-2 and TRBJ2-1): GAGVSQSPSNKVTEKGKDVELRCDPISGHTALYWYRQSLGQGLEFLIYFQGNSAPDKSGLPSDRFSAERTGGSVSTLTIQRTQQEDSAVYLCASSLPGSYNEQFFGPGTRLTVL.

The V and J genes are TRBV29-1 and TRBJ2-1; tentative D call: TRBD2 (6 bases). Germline V gene sequence: CDR1 SQVTM, CDR2 ANQGSEA. With 0 bases removed from V and 13 bases from J, the gap between germline ends came to 16 bases. The CDR3 consists of 13 residues. CDR3 protein: CSVEDRMGGEQFF. In DNA form, the CDR3 reads TGCAGCGTTGAAGATCGGATGGGAGGTGAACAGTTCTTC.

This rearrangement joins TRBV4-1 to TRBJ2-6, with 8 bases matching TRBD2. The CDR3 contains 19 residues. J was trimmed by 4 bases and V by 6 bases; bases with no gene match: 17. Germline values: CDR1 MGHRA, CDR2 YSYEKL. CDR3 loop: CASRRGASLFTPGANVLTF. CDR3 nucleotides: TGCGCCAGCAGGCGGGGGGCATCCTTATTCACTCCGGGGGCCAACGTCCTGACTTTC.

Here the CDR3 reads CASSEAGTTSYEQYF. The CDR3 nucleotides read TGTGCCAGCAGTGAGGCCGGGACTACCTCCTACGAGCAGTACTTC. The gene calls are TRBV2 and TRBJ2-7; TRBD2 matches 7 bases. This CDR3 is 15 amino acids long. Germline CDR1 SNHLY, CDR2 FYNNEI. V gave up 3 bases and J gave up 0 bases; unmatched junction bases: 5. The variable domain in full, with the rest retrieved from reference TRBV2 and TRBJ2-7, is EPEVTQTPSHQVTQMGQEVILRCVPISNHLYFYWYRQILGQKVEFLVSFYNNEISEKSEIFDDQFSVERPDGSNFTLKIRSTKLEDSAMYFCASSEAGTTSYEQYFGPGTRLTVT.